This T cell receptor (beta chain) was documented in a study of T-cell memory formation after mild COVID-19 (dated by TCRdb to the early 2020s). Study-level background: Most TCR sequence clusters were specific to one of the two donors. The cohort was made up of two young adult volunteers, one female and one male, who were previously healthy. Longitudinal TCRalpha and TCRbeta repertoire sequencing tracked T-cell clones expanding and contracting after mild COVID-19 in a couple of donors. Study-level results and caveats: The study covered only two mild cases, and larger cohorts including severe cases with pre-infection samples were considered necessary. Clones contracting from day 15 to 85 had balanced CD4/CD8 phenotypes, while a second wave expanding from day 15 to 37 was biased towards CD4+. Contracting CD4+ clones were located mainly in the CM and EM memory subsets, whereas CD8+ clones were found to be enriched in EMRA. Whether the second-wave clones peaking on day 37 were SARS-CoV-2 specific was not confirmed. Some responding clones were detected in pre-infection memory, suggesting pre-existing cross-reactive memory T cells joined the SARS-CoV-2 response.

V is shortened by 0 bases, J by 5 bases, and the region joining them spans 13 bases. Looking up the germline V gene yields CDR1 SGHAT and CDR2 FQNNGV. Inclusive of the bounding cysteine and phenylalanine, the CDR3 is 16 residues long. Only the CDR3 part of the read is kept: 48 bases, read in frame from the first base. TCRdb shows the sequencer as Illumina NovaSeq 6000. TCRalpha and TCRbeta cDNA libraries were built by 5'RACE with constant-segment primers, adding sample barcodes and unique molecular identifiers. Trizol reagent was used to extract RNA from every sample. Libraries were amplified in two PCR steps, with a second sample barcode and Illumina TruSeq adapters added in the second step. Libraries were sequenced on an Illumina NovaSeq with 2 x 150 bp paired-end reads. In the source study's methods: With migec v1.2.7, reads were demultiplexed and then collapsed into UMI-guided consensus sequences. With mixcr v2.1.11, UMI consensuses were aligned to TRA and TRB V and J templates and assembled into clonotypes. A clonotype was counted as expanded or contracted only when both edgeR and NoisET called the clonotype significant, with the noise models trained on biological replicates. For edgeR calls, the thresholds were a false discovery rate-adjusted p below 0.01 and a log2 fold-change of 1. As an exploratory analysis of dynamics, PCA with hierarchical clustering was applied to max-normalized trajectories of the 1000 most abundant clonotypes. The CD4 or CD8 phenotype of responding clones was assigned using the separately sequenced CD4+ and CD8+ repertoires. TCRdb trimmed the raw reads at Q25, called clones with MiXCR and kept productive beta chains. Rows matching on CDR3 protein sequence are summarized as one entry with the most common DNA and genes. TCRdb's processing, not the authors', yielded these V and J calls. Recorded for this sample are some 410,000 distinct CDR3 sequences; 20% to 25% of them occurred a single time. Approximately 14% of the sample is held by the ten biggest clonotypes.

Ficoll-Paque density gradient centrifugation was the method used to isolate PBMCs. Comment on this clonotype: The clone's antigen remains unknown. No per-base quality is available; no much larger clone lies one base away.

The rearrangement joined TRBV11-2 to TRBJ1-4, with the identity of the D gene unclear. The sample was PBMCs or a T cell subset sorted from them (not recorded which). This sequence originates from an adult woman who had mild COVID-19 (a few samples of this study predate the infection). The sample titles of this study are shuffled in the database, so cell type and time point are left out; the donor was told from shared clones. In nucleotides, the sequence is TGTGCCAGCAGCTTAGAGGGGTGGGCCCGGAATGAAAAACTGTTTTTT. The resulting protein is CASSLEGWARNEKLFF.